The rows below give T cell receptor beta chains drawn from one sample of a study of early T cells in non-severe SARS-CoV-2 infection. MiXCR was run by TCRdb on the 5' RACE reads, yielding one entry per CDR3 protein. Among 97,000 or so distinct CDR3 sequences listed, around 13% were seen once. Sample: whole blood. These receptors were collected from an adult who was a healthcare worker with PCR-confirmed SARS-CoV-2 infection or an uninfected control (not recorded which). CDR3s include the opening cysteine and the closing phenylalanine or tryptophan. Fields, in order: CDR3 DNA, CDR3 protein, clone size, V gene, D gene, J gene. The D gene is left open where the match is weak. The size of a clone is reported for some rows only, either as once, few or many, or as a class for expanded clones.

TGTGCCAGCAGGCGAGATGGACTAAAGGAGACCCAGTACTTC CASRRDGLKETQYF . TRBV27 . TRBJ2-5
TGTGCCAGCTCTGAGGGTAATGAAAAACTGTTTTTT CASSEGNEKLFF . TRBV6-5 . TRBJ1-4
TGTGCCAGCAGCTTGGAGGGCGGCTCCGCAGATACGCAGTATTTT CASSLEGGSADTQYF . TRBV5-4 . TRBJ2-3
TGTGCCAGCAGTCCTATAGGACAGGGGATGAACATTCAGTACTTC CASSPIGQGMNIQYF many TRBV28 TRBD1 TRBJ2-4
TGTGCCAGCAGCTCAACCACCGGGACTGAAGCTTTCTTT CASSSTTGTEAFF . TRBV6-5 . TRBJ1-1
TGCGCCAGCAGCCATAAACAGGGCTCTAATTCACCCCTCCACTTT CASSHKQGSNSPLHF few TRBV5-1 . TRBJ1-6
TGTGCCAGCAGCTTGTATATTGAGCAGGGACCCGATCGAGCCCATGAGCAGTTCTTC CASSLYIEQGPDRAHEQFF medium-sized TRBV5-7 . TRBJ2-1
TGTGCCAGCAGCTTAAGCGTTAGGGGGGTTGAGACCCAGTACTTC CASSLSVRGVETQYF few TRBV11-2 . TRBJ2-5
TGTGCCAGCAGCCTCGTGGGGGACACTGAAGCTTTCTTT CASSLVGDTEAFF few TRBV7-2 . TRBJ1-1
TGTGCCAGCAGCCGACCGGGACAGCCGATTAGCTTC CASSRPGQPISF few TRBV6-2/TRBV6-3 TRBD1 TRBJ2-7
TGTGCCTGGGAGGGACTAGCGGGAGTAGAGACCCAGTACTTC CAWEGLAGVETQYF few TRBV30 TRBD2 TRBJ2-5
TGCGCCAGCAGCTTCTTCGAGCAGTACTTC CASSFFEQYF few TRBV5-1 . TRBJ2-7
TGCGCCAGCAGCCAAGAGTTCAGAGACACTGAAGCTTTCTTT CASSQEFRDTEAFF many TRBV4-1 . TRBJ1-1
TGTGCCAGCAGCCAAGTGGGAGCCTACGAGCAGTACTTC CASSQVGAYEQYF . TRBV3-1 . TRBJ2-7
TGCGCCAGCAGCTCAACCACCCTCACTGAAGCTTTCTTT CASSSTTLTEAFF few TRBV5-1 . TRBJ1-1
TGCAGTGTTCACAGGGGCTACGAGCAGTACTTC CSVHRGYEQYF . TRBV20-1 TRBD1 TRBJ2-7
TGTGCCATCAGTGTCTCCAGGGGGGTTTACGAGCAGTACTTC CAISVSRGVYEQYF once TRBV10-3 . TRBJ2-7
TGTGCCAGCACCCCGGATGGACAGGGCAATCAGCCCCAGCATTTT CASTPDGQGNQPQHF . TRBV2 TRBD1 TRBJ1-5
TGTGCCAGCAGTTTATCTAGCGCTTCGGGGAGCTCGGGCTACGAGCAGTACTTC CASSLSSASGSSGYEQYF . TRBV28 . TRBJ2-7
TGTGCCAGCAAGGATAGTTACTACAATGAGCAGTTCTTC CASKDSYYNEQFF few TRBV2 . TRBJ2-1
TGCAGTGCTAGAGAAGAGCGGGTCTTCTACGAGCAGTACTTC CSAREERVFYEQYF . TRBV20-1 . TRBJ2-7
TGTGCCGTCAGCACTAGGTCCAGAAATGAGCAGTTCTTC CAVSTRSRNEQFF . TRBV27 . TRBJ2-1
TGTGCCAGCAGCTTACCTATCACCCAGACCCAGTACTTC CASSLPITQTQYF many TRBV7-2 . TRBJ2-5
TGTGCCAGCAGTTTATCCCCCCATCGACTTAACCCAGATGAAAAACTGTTTTTT CASSLSPHRLNPDEKLFF many TRBV28 . TRBJ1-4
TGTGCCAGCAGCCCCAGGACAGGAGGATATGGCTACACCTTC CASSPRTGGYGYTF few TRBV12-3/TRBV12-4 TRBD1 TRBJ1-2
TGTGCCAGCAGCTTAAGGAGGGGATACAATGAGCAGTTCTTC CASSLRRGYNEQFF . TRBV11-2 . TRBJ2-1
TGCAGCGTTGACTCCGGGACAAGCGTCGGGGCTTTCTTT CSVDSGTSVGAFF few TRBV29-1 . TRBJ1-1
TGTGCCAGCAGTTCGGGGTCCACTGAAGCTTTCTTT CASSSGSTEAFF few TRBV12-3/TRBV12-4 . TRBJ1-1
TGTGCCAGCAGCGACAACGACAGACCCTACGAGCAGTACTTC CASSDNDRPYEQYF few TRBV25-1 . TRBJ2-7
TGTGCCAGCAGCTTATCAGGGGTGGGCGAGCAGTTCTTC CASSLSGVGEQFF . TRBV7-6 . TRBJ2-1
TGCGCCAGCAACGAGAATAATTCACCCCTCCACTTT CASNENNSPLHF . TRBV5-1 . TRBJ1-6
TGTGCCAGCAGCTACTTCGCCGGGACTAGCGGGAAGGGGGGCTCCTACAATGAGCAGTTCTTC CASSYFAGTSGKGGSYNEQFF few TRBV7-9 TRBD2 TRBJ2-1
TGTGCCAGCAGTTACTCAAAAGAATGGGAGACCCAGTACTTC CASSYSKEWETQYF many TRBV6-5 . TRBJ2-5
TGTGCCTGGAGCAGAGAGATATCACCCCTCCACTTT CAWSREISPLHF . TRBV30 . TRBJ1-6